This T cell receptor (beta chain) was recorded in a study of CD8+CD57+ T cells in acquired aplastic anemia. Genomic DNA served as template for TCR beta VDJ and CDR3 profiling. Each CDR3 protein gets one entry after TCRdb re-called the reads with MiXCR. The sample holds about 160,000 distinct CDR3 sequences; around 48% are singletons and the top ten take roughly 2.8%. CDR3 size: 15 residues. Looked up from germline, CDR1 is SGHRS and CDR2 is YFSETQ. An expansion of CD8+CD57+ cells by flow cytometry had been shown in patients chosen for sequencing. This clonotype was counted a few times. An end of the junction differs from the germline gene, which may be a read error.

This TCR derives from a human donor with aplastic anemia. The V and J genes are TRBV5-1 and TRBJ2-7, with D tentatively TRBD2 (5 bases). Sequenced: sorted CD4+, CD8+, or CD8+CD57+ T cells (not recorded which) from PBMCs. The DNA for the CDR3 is TGCGCCCGCAGCTTGCAGTCTGGACTGAACTACGAGCAGTACTTC. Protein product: CARSLQSGLNYEQYF.